The 19 T cell receptor beta chains given below trace back to one sample, sequenced in a study of blood T cells in healthy people across ages. A second PCR, run for roughly 7 to 11 cycles, used a sample-barcoded 5' primer plus a J-beta primer mix. In TCRdb, the 5' RACE reads were re-called with MiXCR into one record per CDR3 protein. The repertoire holds around 780,000 distinct CDR3 sequences, more than 50% seen once, with roughly 24% in the top ten. Sequenced: blood. All receptors come from a man between 40 and 49 years old in good health.

The chain joins TRBV20-1 to TRBJ2-7; TRBD1 aligns across 9 bases. CDR1 is DFQATT, CDR2 SNEGSKA, per germline (reference sequence). Trimming cost V 3 bases and J 6 bases; bases outside gene matches: 3. The CDR3 consists of 12 residues. This CDR3 is CSARGQGPEQYF. CDR3 coding DNA: TGCAGTGCTAGGGGACAGGGACCCGAGCAGTACTTC.

This clonotype was detected only a few times. The chain recombines TRBV16 with TRBJ1-5, with 8 positions matching TRBD1. The germline V gene encodes CDR1 KGHSY and CDR2 FQNENV. The CDR3 covers 17 residues. V gave up 2 bases and J gave up 0 bases; unmatched junction bases: 6. The CDR3, as DNA: TGTGCCAGCAGCCAACCGGACAGGGTCAATAGCAATCAGCCCCAGCATTTT. Translation: CASSQPDRVNSNQPQHF.

As regards this clonotype: One end of the junction does not line up with germline, which may come from a read error. The chain is built from TRBV15 and TRBJ2-3, with TRBD2 matching over 7 bases. This CDR3 has 15 residues. Germline V gene sequence: CDR1 LNHNV, CDR2 YYDKDF (reference sequence). The CDR3 nucleotides are TGTGCCACTAGCAGCGGTCGGGGGGACACAGATACGCAGTATTTT. It translates to CATSSGRGDTDTQYF.

CDR3 coding DNA: TGTGCCAGCAGTTACTCTAGTCTCGGCGAGCAGTACTTC. It yields the protein CASSYSSLGEQYF. The V and J genes are TRBV6-2 or TRBV6-3 and TRBJ2-7; D is unresolved. V lost 0 bases and J lost 6, with 9 bases in between. The CDR3 spans 13 residues. The germline CDR1 and CDR2 sequences are MNHEY and SVGEGT.

The sample holds a few counts of this clonotype. The genes are TRBV7-8 and TRBJ2-1; TRBD1 matches 10 bases. The CDR3 extends over 16 amino acids. Germline V gene lookup returns CDR1 SGHVS and CDR2 FQNEAQ. Trimming removed 6 bases from V and 4 bases from J; junction bases left unmatched: 9. The CDR3 spells CASSPYGQGGYNEQFF. DNA for the CDR3: TGTGCCAGCAGTCCTTACGGACAGGGGGGATACAATGAGCAGTTCTTC.

The table lists this clonotype with a few counts. The chain recombines TRBV7-9 with TRBJ2-3; D gene ambiguous. Germline V gives CDR1 SEHNR, CDR2 FQNEAQ (reference sequence). This CDR3 is built from 16 residues. V was trimmed by 1 base and J by 4 bases, leaving 15 bases between them. The CDR3 region is CASSLDPPKFPDTQYF. CDR3 bases: TGTGCCAGCAGCTTAGATCCTCCGAAGTTTCCAGATACGCAGTATTTT.

This clonotype was counted a few times. The chain carries TRBV5-6 and TRBJ2-4; D not certain. The germline CDR1 and CDR2 sequences are SGHDT and YYEEEE. The CDR3 contains 16 residues. The V end lost 4 bases, the J end lost 1 base, and 15 bases lay between the germline ends. CDR3 in DNA: TGTGCCAGCAGCGCATTCAGGATAGGGGCCAAAAACATTCAGTACTTC. Amino acids: CASSAFRIGAKNIQYF.

Here the CDR3 reads CAFATEQGPDTQYF. For the CDR3, the DNA is TGTGCCTTCGCTACCGAACAGGGGCCAGATACGCAGTATTTT. This sequence joins TRBV2 and TRBJ2-3, with 7 bases matching TRBD1. Germline CDR1 SNHLY, CDR2 FYNNEI. The V gene end was trimmed by 11 bases and the J gene end by 4 bases; junction bases not matched to a gene: 12. The CDR3 contains 14 residues.

V usage is TRBV4-3 and J usage is TRBJ1-2; no reliable D call. Germline CDR1 reads LGHNA; CDR2 reads YSLEER. The length of the CDR3 is 18 residues. Deletions cut 1 base from V and 0 bases from J, with 18 bases between. CDR3 coding DNA: TGCGCCAGCAGCCAAGGACACGCTAACCTACTTACTAACTATGGCTACACCTTC. Translation gives CASSQGHANLLTNYGYTF.

V usage is TRBV30 and J usage is TRBJ2-7, with D possibly matching TRBD2 (7 bases). The CDR3 is made up of 13 amino acids. With 2 bases removed from V and 5 bases from J, the gap between germline ends came to 13 bases. Germline V gene data show CDR1 as GTSNPN and CDR2 as SVGIG (reference sequence). The CDR3 region has the DNA TGTGCCTGGAGTTTGGGGGGGGCCGACGAGCAGTACTTC. This encodes CAWSLGGADEQYF. Full variable domain (rest looked up from reference TRBV30 and TRBJ2-7): SQTIHQWPATLVQPVGSPLSLECTVEGTSNPNLYWYRQAAGRGLQLLFYSVGIGQISSEVPQNLSASRPQDRQFILSSKKLLLSDSGFYLCAWSLGGADEQYFGPGTRLTVT.

The chain joins TRBV6-4 to TRBJ1-2; the match to TRBD1 covers 8 bases. The trim removed 0 bases at V and 3 bases at J, leaving 3 bases unmatched. The CDR3 totals 15 residues. The germline V gene has CDR1 MRHNA and CDR2 SNTAGT. The CDR3 DNA reads as TGTGCCAGCAGTGACTCGGGACAGGAACACTATGGCTACACCTTC. Amino acid sequence: CASSDSGQEHYGYTF.

This chain joins TRBV28 and TRBJ2-5, with TRBD1 identical over 8 bases. V was clipped by 5 bases and J by 5 bases; unmatched bases: 7. Per the germline V gene, CDR1 is MDHEN and CDR2 is SYDVKM. There are 14 residues in the CDR3. CDR3 coding DNA: TGTGCCAGCAGTGAGGACAGGGTGGATGAGACCCAGTACTTC. This sequence encodes CASSEDRVDETQYF.

The V gene is TRBV20-1, the J gene TRBJ2-1, with 8 bases aligning to TRBD2. Germline-derived CDR1 and CDR2 are DFQATT and SNEGSKA (reference sequence). The junction had 2 bases not matched to a gene; V was cut back by 4 bases and J by 0 bases. This CDR3 has 14 amino acids. CDR3: CSATLADSYNEQFF. CDR3 DNA sequence: TGCAGTGCTACACTAGCGGACTCCTACAATGAGCAGTTCTTC.

This clonotype was counted between two and nine times. The chain combines TRBV9 with TRBJ2-5, with D perhaps being TRBD1 or TRBD2 (6 bases each). Germline lookup yields CDR1 SGDLS and CDR2 YYNGEE. The CDR3 has 18 amino acids. V lost 0 bases and J lost 11, with 29 bases in between. The CDR3 here is CASSVEGSGRRGDNEQYF. CDR3 in DNA: TGTGCCAGCAGCGTAGAAGGTAGCGGACGTCGTGGGGACAATGAGCAGTACTTC.

The chain is built from TRBV29-1 and TRBJ2-1; 8 nucleotides agree with TRBD1. Looked up from germline, CDR1 is SQVTM and CDR2 is ANQGSEA. V shed 5 bases, J shed 13 bases, and the junction held 13 bases outside the gene matches. The CDR3 length is 13 residues. DNA for the CDR3: TGCAGCGTTAGATTACAGGGGGGAGAGACCCAGTTCTTC. It encodes CSVRLQGGETQFF.

The chain joins TRBV7-2 to TRBJ1-5; 9 positions match TRBD1. The germline V gene has CDR1 SGHTA and CDR2 FQGNSA. The CDR3 runs to 14 residues. The ends lost 5 bases at V and 6 bases at J; junction bases unmatched: 5. As DNA, the CDR3 is TGTGCCAGCAGCACGGACAGGGGCGGTCAGCCCCAGCATTTT. Translated: CASSTDRGGQPQHF.

The chain combines TRBV30 with TRBJ1-1, with D hard to call. Germline loops: CDR1 GTSNPN, CDR2 SVGIG (reference sequence). V lost 5 bases and J lost 4, with 14 bases in between. CDR3 length equals 13 residues. The DNA of the CDR3 is TGTGCCTGGGAGACCGGGTCGGGCACTGAAGCTTTCTTT. Encoded protein: CAWETGSGTEAFF.

This clonotype has a count of ten or more. The CDR3 region has the DNA TGCGCCAGCAGCGATTATCGGGACAGGAACACCTACGAGCAGTACTTC. Translating gives CASSDYRDRNTYEQYF. This rearrangement joins TRBV5-1 to TRBJ2-7; 8 nucleotides agree with TRBD1. J lost 2 bases, V lost 4 bases, and 11 bases had no gene match. CDR3 length: 16 amino acids. Germline V gene sequence: CDR1 SGHRS, CDR2 YFSETQ.

V gene TRBV28 combines with J gene TRBJ2-6, with a weak D call TRBD1 (5 bases). V was trimmed by 6 bases and J by 0 bases, leaving 12 bases between them. CDR3 size: 16 residues. Germline V gene data show CDR1 as MDHEN and CDR2 as SYDVKM. This CDR3 is CASRGTGSSGANVLTF. The CDR3, as DNA: TGTGCCAGCAGAGGTACAGGCAGCTCTGGGGCCAACGTCCTGACTTTC.